This T cell receptor beta chain was observed in a study of blood T cell repertoires in COVID-19. Germline V gene sequence: CDR1 SGDLS, CDR2 YYNGEE. Deletions cut 5 bases from V and 2 bases from J, with 14 bases between. The CDR3 covers 15 residues. This clone was detected only once. The table came from immunoSEQ multiplex PCR; TCRdb's copy has only in-frame clones and leaves some out. This table holds about 240,000 clones, approximately 86% found once. Sequences were obtained from peripheral blood. The chain recombines TRBV9 with TRBJ1-3; D not resolved. This TCR was recovered from a woman between 50 and 59 years old with COVID-19, enrolled during active disease. CDR3 residues: CASSAHTATGNTIYF. The CDR3 DNA sequence: TGTGCCAGCAGTGCCCATACAGCTACTGGAAACACCATATATTTT.